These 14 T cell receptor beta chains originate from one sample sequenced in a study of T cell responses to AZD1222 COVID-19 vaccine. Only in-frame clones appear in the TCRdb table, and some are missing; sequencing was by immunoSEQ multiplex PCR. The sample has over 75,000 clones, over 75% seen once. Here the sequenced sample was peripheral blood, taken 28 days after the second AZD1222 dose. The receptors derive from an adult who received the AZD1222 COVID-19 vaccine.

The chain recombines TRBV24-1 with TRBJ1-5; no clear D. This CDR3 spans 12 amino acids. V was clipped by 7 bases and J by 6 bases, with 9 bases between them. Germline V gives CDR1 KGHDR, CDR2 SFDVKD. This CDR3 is CATRRVRQPQHF. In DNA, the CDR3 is TGTGCCACCAGGAGGGTGCGTCAGCCCCAGCATTTT.

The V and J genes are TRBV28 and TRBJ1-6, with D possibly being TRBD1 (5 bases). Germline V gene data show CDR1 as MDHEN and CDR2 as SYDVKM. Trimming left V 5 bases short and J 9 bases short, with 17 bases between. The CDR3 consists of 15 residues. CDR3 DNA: TGTGCCAGCAGTCTCGCCACAGGTCTTATTTCACCCCTCCACTTT. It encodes CASSLATGLISPLHF.

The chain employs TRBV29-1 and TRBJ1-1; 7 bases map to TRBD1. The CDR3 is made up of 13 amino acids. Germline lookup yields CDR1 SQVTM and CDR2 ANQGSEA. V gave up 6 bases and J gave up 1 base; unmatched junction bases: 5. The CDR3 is CSVTGASNTEAFF. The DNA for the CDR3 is TGCAGCGTCACAGGGGCCTCGAACACTGAAGCTTTCTTT.

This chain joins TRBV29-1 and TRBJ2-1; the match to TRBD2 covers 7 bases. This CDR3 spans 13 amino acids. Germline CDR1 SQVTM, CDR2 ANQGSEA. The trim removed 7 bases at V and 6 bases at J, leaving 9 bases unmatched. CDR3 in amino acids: CSAGRGVGNEQFF. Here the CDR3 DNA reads TGCAGCGCGGGACGGGGGGTTGGCAATGAGCAGTTCTTC.

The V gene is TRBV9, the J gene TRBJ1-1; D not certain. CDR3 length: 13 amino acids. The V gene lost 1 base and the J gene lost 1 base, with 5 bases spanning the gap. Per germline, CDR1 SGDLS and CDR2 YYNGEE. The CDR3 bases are TGTGCCAGCAGCGTACTCTCGAACACTGAAGCTTTCTTT. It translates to CASSVLSNTEAFF.

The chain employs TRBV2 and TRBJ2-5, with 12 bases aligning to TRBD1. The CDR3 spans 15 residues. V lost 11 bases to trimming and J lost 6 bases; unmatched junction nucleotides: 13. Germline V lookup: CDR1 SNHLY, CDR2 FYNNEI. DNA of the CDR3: TGTGCCTCCGGAACCGGGACAGGGGGCCTGAAGACCCAGTACTTC. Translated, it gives CASGTGTGGLKTQYF.

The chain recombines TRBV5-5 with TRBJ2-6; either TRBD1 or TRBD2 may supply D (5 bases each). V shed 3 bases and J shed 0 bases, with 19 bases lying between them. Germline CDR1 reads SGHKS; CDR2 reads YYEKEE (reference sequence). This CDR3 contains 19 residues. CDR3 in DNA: TGTGCCAGCAGCTCTGGGACGTCCTCTAGGAGCTCTGGGGCCAACGTCCTGACTTTC. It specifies CASSSGTSSRSSGANVLTF.

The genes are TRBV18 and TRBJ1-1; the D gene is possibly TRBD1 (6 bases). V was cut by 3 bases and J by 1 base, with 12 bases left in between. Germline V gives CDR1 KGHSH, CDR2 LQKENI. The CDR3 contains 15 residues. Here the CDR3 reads CASSPWEGGNTEAFF. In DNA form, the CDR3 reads TGTGCCAGCTCACCGTGGGAGGGGGGGAACACTGAAGCTTTCTTT. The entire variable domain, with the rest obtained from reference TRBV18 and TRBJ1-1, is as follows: NAGVMQNPRHLVRRRGQEARLRCSPMKGHSHVYWYRQLPEEGLKFMVYLQKENIIDESGMPKERFSAEFPKEGPSILRIQQVVRGDSAAYFCASSPWEGGNTEAFFGQGTRLTVV.

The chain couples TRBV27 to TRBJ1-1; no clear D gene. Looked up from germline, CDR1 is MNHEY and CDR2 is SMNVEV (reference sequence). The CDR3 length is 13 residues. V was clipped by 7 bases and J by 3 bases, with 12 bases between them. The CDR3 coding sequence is TGTGCCAGCACCGACACACCACACACTGAAGCTTTCTTT. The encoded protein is CASTDTPHTEAFF.

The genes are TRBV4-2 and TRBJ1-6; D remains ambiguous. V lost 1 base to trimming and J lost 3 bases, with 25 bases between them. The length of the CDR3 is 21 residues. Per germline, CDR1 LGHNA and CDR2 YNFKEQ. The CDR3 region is CASSQALAGEGRYRYNSPLHF. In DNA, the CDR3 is TGTGCCAGCAGCCAAGCCCTGGCGGGTGAAGGTCGGTACCGCTATAATTCACCCCTCCACTTT.

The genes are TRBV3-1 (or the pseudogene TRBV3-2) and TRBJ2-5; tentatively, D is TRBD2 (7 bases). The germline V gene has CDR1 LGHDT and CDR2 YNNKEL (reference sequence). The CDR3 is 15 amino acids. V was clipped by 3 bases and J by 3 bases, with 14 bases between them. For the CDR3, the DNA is TGTGCCAGCAGCCATGGGGGGGGCGGGAAAGAGACCCAGTACTTC. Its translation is CASSHGGGGKETQYF.

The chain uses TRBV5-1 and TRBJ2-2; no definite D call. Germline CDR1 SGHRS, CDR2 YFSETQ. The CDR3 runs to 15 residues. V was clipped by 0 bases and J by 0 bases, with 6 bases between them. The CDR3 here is CASSLERPNTGELFF. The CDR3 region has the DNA TGCGCCAGCAGCTTGGAACGGCCGAACACCGGGGAGCTGTTTTTT.

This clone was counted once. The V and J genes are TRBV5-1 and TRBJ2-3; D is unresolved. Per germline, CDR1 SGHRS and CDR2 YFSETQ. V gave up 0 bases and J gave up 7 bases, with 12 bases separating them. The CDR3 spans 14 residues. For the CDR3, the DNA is TGCGCCAGCAGCTTGGGAAGAGACCCCAATACGCAGTATTTT. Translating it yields CASSLGRDPNTQYF.

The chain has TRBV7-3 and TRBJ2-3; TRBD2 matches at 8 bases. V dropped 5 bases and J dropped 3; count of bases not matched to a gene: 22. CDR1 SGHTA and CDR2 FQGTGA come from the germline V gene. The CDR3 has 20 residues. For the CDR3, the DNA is TGTGCCAGCAGCGCAAGGACTAGCTCCCTACCGCTTCCGTCAACAGATACGCAGTATTTT. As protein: CASSARTSSLPLPSTDTQYF.